This T cell receptor beta chain was sequenced during a study of T-cell reconstitution after alpha-beta-depleted transplantation in children. Study-level findings and limits: From surviving recipient T cells and thymic progenitors came the high day-60 TCRbeta diversity observed in some patients. Once a year had passed after transplant, T-cell counts and diversity came mostly from newly produced T cells. Where alpha-beta T cells came from about two months after transplant was reportedly several hundred expanded graft clones.

Unique molecular identifiers tagged the TCRbeta library. TCRdb itself ran the PCR reads through MiXCR, one entry per CDR3 protein. Of about 98,000 distinct CDR3 sequences listed, around 6.1% are singletons. The CDR3 covers 16 residues. The germline V gene encodes CDR1 MGHDK and CDR2 SYGVNS. The V and J ends lost 7 bases and 0 bases, in that order; junction bases with no gene match: 8. This clonotype was seen many times. As yet, its antigen is unknown. The TCR comes from a female patient aged 2-9 years who had a stem cell transplant for Fanconi anemia, so the T cells may come from the graft donor. Sequencing was performed on PBMCs, mostly from graft donor cells, taken 60 days after TCRalphabeta/CD19-depleted stem cell transplant. The V gene is TRBV25-1, the J gene TRBJ2-2; 7 bases map to TRBD2. The CDR3 is CASKKGGFANTGELFF. The CDR3 DNA reads as TGTGCCAGCAAGAAGGGAGGGTTCGCGAACACCGGGGAGCTGTTTTTT.